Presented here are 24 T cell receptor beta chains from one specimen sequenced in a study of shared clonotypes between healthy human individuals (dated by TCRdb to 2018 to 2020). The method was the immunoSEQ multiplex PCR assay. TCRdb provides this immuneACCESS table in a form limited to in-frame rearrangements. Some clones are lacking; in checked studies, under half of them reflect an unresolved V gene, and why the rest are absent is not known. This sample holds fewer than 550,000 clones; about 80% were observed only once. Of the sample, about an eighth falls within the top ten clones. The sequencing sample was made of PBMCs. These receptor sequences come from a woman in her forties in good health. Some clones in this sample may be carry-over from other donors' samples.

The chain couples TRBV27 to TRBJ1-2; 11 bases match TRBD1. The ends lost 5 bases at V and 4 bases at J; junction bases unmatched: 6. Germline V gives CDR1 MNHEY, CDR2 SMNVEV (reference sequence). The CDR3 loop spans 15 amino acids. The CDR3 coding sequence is TGTGCCAGCAGTATCGGGACAGGGGGAGGCTATGGCTACACCTTC. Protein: CASSIGTGGGYGYTF.

The CDR3 bases are TGTGCCTGGAAGGACAGGGGGCTCTGGGGGGAGCAGTACTTC. As protein: CAWKDRGLWGEQYF. The J gene is TRBJ2-5, the V gene TRBV30, with 11 bases fitting TRBD1. The CDR3 sequence is 14 residues long. Trimming removed 4 bases from V and 11 bases from J; junction bases left unmatched: 12. CDR1 GTSNPN and CDR2 SVGIG come from the germline V gene (reference sequence). The variable domain in full, completed from reference TRBV30 and TRBJ2-5, reads SQTIHQWPATLVQPVGSPLSLECTVEGTSNPNLYWYRQAAGRGLQLLFYSVGIGQISSEVPQNLSASRPQDRQFILSSKKLLLSDSGFYLCAWKDRGLWGEQYFGPGTRLLVL.

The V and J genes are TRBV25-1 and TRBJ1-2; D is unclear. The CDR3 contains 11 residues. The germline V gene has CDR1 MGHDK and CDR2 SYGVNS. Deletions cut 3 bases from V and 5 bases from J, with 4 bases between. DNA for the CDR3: TGTGCCAGCAGTGACCGGTATGGCTACACCTTC. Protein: CASSDRYGYTF.

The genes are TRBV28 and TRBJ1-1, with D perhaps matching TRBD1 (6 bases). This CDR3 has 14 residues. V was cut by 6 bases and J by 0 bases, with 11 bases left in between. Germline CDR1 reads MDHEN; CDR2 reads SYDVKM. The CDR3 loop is CASSKTGMNTEAFF. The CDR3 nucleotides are TGTGCCAGCAGCAAGACAGGAATGAACACTGAAGCTTTCTTT.

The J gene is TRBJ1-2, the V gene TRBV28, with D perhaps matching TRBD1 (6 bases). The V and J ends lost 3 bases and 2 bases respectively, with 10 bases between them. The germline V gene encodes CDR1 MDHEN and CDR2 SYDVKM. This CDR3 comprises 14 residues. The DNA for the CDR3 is TGTGCCAGCAGTTTCACAGGGCCGAACTATGGCTACACCTTC. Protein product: CASSFTGPNYGYTF.

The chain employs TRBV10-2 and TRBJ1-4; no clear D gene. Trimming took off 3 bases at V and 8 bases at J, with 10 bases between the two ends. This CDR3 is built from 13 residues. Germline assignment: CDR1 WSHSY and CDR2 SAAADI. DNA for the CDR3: TGCGCCAGCAGTGAATGGGCTGAGGAAAAACTGTTTTTT. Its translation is CASSEWAEEKLFF.

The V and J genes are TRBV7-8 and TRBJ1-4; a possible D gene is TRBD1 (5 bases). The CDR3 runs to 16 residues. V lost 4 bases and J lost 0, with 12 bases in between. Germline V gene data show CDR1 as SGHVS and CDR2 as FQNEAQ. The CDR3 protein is CASSSRDPATNEKLFF. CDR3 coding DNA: TGTGCCAGCAGCTCTCGGGACCCTGCAACTAATGAAAAACTGTTTTTT.

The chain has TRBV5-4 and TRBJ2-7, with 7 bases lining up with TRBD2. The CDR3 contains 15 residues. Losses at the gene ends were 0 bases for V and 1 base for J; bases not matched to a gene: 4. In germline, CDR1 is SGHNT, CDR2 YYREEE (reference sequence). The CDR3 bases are TGTGCCAGCAGCTTGGCCGCGGGAGAGTCCTACGAGCAGTACTTC. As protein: CASSLAAGESYEQYF.

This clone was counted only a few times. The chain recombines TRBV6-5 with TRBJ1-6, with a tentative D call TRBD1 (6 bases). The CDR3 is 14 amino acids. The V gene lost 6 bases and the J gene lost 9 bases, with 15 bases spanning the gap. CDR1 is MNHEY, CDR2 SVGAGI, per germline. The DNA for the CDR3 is TGTGCCAGCAGACTAAGGACAGAAATTTCACCCCTCCACTTT. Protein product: CASRLRTEISPLHF.

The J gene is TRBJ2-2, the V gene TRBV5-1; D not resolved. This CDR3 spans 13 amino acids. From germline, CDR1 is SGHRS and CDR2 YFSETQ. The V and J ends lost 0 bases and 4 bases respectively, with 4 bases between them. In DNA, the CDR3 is TGCGCCAGCAGCTTGGGGAGCACCGGGGAGCTGTTTTTT. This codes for CASSLGSTGELFF. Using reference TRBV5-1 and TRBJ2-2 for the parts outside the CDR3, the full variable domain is KAGVTQTPRYLIKTRGQQVTLSCSPISGHRSVSWYQQTPGQGLQFLFEYFSETQRNKGNFPGRFSGRQFSNSRSEMNVSTLELGDSALYLCASSLGSTGELFFGEGSRLTVL.

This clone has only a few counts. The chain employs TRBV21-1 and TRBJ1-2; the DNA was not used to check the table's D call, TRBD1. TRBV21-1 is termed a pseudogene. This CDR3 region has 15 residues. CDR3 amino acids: CASSKAGQTNYGYTF. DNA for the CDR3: TGTGCCAGCAGCAAAGCGGGACAAACGAACTATGGCTACACCTTC.

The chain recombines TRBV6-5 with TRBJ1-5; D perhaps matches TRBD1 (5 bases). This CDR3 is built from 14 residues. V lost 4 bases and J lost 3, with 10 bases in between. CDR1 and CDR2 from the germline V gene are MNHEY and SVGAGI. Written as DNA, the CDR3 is TGTGCCAGCAGTTCAGGGAGGGCCAATCAGCCCCAGCATTTT. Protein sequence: CASSSGRANQPQHF.

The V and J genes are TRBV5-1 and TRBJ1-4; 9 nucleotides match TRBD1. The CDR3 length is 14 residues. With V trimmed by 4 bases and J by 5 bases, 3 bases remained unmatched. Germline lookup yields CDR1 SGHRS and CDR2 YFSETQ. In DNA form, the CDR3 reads TGCGCCAGCAGCATCGGACAGGGGAATGAAAAACTGTTTTTT. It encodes CASSIGQGNEKLFF.

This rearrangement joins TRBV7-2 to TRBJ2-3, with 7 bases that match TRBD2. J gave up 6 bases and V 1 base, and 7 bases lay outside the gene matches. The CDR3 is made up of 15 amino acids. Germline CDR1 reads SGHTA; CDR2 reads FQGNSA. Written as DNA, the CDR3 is TGTGCCAGCAGCTTAGAGTGGGGGAGGGCGGATACGCAGTATTTT. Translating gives CASSLEWGRADTQYF. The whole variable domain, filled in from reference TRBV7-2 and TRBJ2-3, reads GAGVSQSPSNKVTEKGKDVELRCDPISGHTALYWYRQSLGQGLEFLIYFQGNSAPDKSGLPSDRFSAERTGGSVSTLTIQRTQQEDSAVYLCASSLEWGRADTQYFGPGTRLTVL.

CDR3 amino acids: CASSWILDSEQYF. CDR3 nucleotide sequence: TGTGCCAGCAGTTGGATTTTAGACAGCGAGCAGTACTTC. This sequence joins TRBV27 and TRBJ2-7, with D tentatively TRBD1 (5 bases). The germline CDR1 and CDR2 sequences are MNHEY and SMNVEV (reference sequence). V gave up 4 bases and J gave up 6 bases, with 13 bases separating them. The CDR3 spans 13 residues.

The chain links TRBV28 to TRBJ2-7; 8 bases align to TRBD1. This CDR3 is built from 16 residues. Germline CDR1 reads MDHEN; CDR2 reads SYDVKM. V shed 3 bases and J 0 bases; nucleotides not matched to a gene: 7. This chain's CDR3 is CASSFSWTGISYEQYF. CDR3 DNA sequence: TGTGCCAGCAGTTTCTCTTGGACAGGGATCTCCTACGAGCAGTACTTC.

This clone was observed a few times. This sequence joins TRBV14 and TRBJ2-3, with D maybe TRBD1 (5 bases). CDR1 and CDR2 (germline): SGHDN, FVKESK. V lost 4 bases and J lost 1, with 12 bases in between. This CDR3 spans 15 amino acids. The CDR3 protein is CASSPQGSGTDTQYF. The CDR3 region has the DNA TGTGCCAGCAGCCCCCAGGGATCTGGCACAGATACGCAGTATTTT.

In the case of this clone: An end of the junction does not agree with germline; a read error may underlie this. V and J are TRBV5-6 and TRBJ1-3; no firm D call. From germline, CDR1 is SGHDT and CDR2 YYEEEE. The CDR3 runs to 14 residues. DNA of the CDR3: TGTGCCAGCAGCCCCATAGCGGCTGGAAACACCATGTATTTT. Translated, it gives CASSPIAAGNTMYF.

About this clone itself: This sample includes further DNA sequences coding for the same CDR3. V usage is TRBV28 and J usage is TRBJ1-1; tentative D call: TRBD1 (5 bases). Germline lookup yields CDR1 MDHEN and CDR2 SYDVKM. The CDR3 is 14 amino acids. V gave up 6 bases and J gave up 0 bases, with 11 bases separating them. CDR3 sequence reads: CASSRGGLNTEAFF. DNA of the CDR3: TGTGCCAGCAGCCGCGGGGGGTTGAACACTGAAGCTTTCTTT.

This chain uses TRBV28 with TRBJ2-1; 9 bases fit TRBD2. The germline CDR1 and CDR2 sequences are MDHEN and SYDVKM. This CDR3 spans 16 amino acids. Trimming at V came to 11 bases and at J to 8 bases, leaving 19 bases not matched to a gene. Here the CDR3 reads CAGGTRGRARIDEQFF. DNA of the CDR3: TGTGCCGGAGGCACTCGCGGGAGGGCTAGGATAGATGAGCAGTTCTTC.

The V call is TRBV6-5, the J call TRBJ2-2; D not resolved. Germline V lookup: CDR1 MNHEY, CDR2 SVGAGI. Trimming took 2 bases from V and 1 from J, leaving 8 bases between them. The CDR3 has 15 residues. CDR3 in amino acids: CASSYAPGNTGELFF. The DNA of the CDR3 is TGTGCCAGCAGTTACGCGCCGGGGAACACCGGGGAGCTGTTTTTT.

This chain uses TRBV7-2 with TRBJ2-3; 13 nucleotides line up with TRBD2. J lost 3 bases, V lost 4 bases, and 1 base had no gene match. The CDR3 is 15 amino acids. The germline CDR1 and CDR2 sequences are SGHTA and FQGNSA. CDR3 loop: CASSWTSGSTDTQYF. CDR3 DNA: TGTGCCAGCAGCTGGACTAGCGGGAGTACAGATACGCAGTATTTT.

The CDR3 DNA sequence: TGTGCCAGAGGGGAGTTGGGGGCAGGAAACATTCAGTACTTC. Protein sequence: CARGELGAGNIQYF. The chain links TRBV2 to TRBJ2-4; a weak D match, TRBD1 (6 bases). The CDR3 contains 14 residues. The V end was cut by 9 bases, the J end by 6 bases, with 18 bases between. Germline-derived CDR1 and CDR2 are SNHLY and FYNNEI.

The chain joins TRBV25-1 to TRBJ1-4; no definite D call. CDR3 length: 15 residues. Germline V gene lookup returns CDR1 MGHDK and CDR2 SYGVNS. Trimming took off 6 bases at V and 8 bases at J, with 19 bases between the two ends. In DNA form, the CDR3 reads TGTGCCAGCAGCGGTGGGGTTGAAATAGGGGAAAAACTGTTTTTT. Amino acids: CASSGGVEIGEKLFF.